This note documents a single T cell receptor (beta chain) sequence. Exposed enrollees had met someone with a PCR-confirmed or clinician-diagnosed COVID-19 case at some point within the 2 weeks before study entry. The data stem from a study of blood T cell repertoires in COVID-19. About the research overall: Specimens from acute and convalescent COVID-19 originated in the United States, Italy and Spain. Sample material is recorded as cDNA or gDNA derived from T cells, B-cell-depleted T cells, or PBMCs.

Deletions cut 5 bases from V and 5 bases from J, with 19 bases between. There are 15 residues in the CDR3. Germline V gene lookup returns CDR1 SEHNR and CDR2 FQNEAQ (reference sequence). Original data processing: Reference gene primer amplification in the assay estimated nucleated cell counts. Method: immunoSEQ multiplex PCR; TCRdb's copy keeps in-frame clones and lacks some. V and J calls and clone size follow that table, whereas D and trimming were derived from the DNA. The table includes some 300,000 clones, roughly nine tenths detected once. The sequenced sample was PBMCs or T cells enriched from blood (not recorded which). The clonotype originates from a woman between 45 and 65 years old who had been exposed to COVID-19. The rearrangement links TRBV7-9 to TRBJ2-7; tentative D call: TRBD1 (6 bases). This CDR3 reads CASSPTGFRGDEQYF. The DNA for the CDR3 is TGTGCCAGCAGCCCCACAGGGTTTCGTGGCGACGAGCAGTACTTC.